This T cell receptor beta chain is drawn from a study of blood T cell repertoires in COVID-19. V was clipped by 5 bases and J by 4 bases, with 15 bases between them. Germline loops: CDR1 PRHDT, CDR2 FYEKMQ (reference sequence). CDR3 length equals 15 residues. Some clones are missing from TCRdb's copy, which holds only in-frame ones; the method was immunoSEQ multiplex PCR. This sample has some 340,000 clones; roughly 80% occur once, and the top ten carry less than 6%. The origin of this receptor is a woman in her forties or fifties who had recovered from COVID-19. Sequences were obtained from PBMCs or T cells enriched from blood (not recorded which). This chain connects TRBV13 to TRBJ1-5; D gene unclear. CDR3 sequence reads: CASSNSIAGNQPQHF. The CDR3 nucleotides are TGTGCCAGCAGCAACTCCATTGCCGGGAATCAGCCCCAGCATTTT.